Described below is a single T cell receptor (beta chain) sequence and its context. Its antigen remains unknown. This specimen belongs to a study of T-cell memory formation after mild COVID-19. 5'RACE, which relied on constant-segment primers, yielded TCR alpha and TCR beta cDNA libraries carrying sample barcodes and UMIs. In TCRdb, the 5' RACE reads were re-called with MiXCR into one record per CDR3 protein. The sample has 300,000 to 400,000 distinct CDR3 sequences, around 27% seen once. Trimming took 3 bases from V and 4 from J, leaving 14 bases between them. Germline CDR1 reads GTSNPN; CDR2 reads SVGIG (reference sequence). This CDR3 spans 14 amino acids. Study results and caveats: Those CD4+ clones that contracted were mainly in CM and EM (CD8+ ones in EMRA). Second-wave clones reaching peak frequency on day 37 lacked confirmed SARS-CoV-2 specificity.

The sequencing sample was made of PBMCs or a T cell subset sorted from them (not recorded which). The receptor was isolated from an adult woman who had mild COVID-19 (a few samples of this study predate the infection). Cell type and time point are not known. V gene TRBV30 combines with J gene TRBJ2-3; D possibly uses TRBD1 or TRBD2 (7 bases each). The CDR3 coding sequence is TGTGCCTGGAGCCCAGGGGGGGGCGCAGATACGCAGTATTTT. Translating gives CAWSPGGGADTQYF.